Reported below is one T cell receptor beta chain. The antigen is not known. This sample was included in a study of shared clonotypes between healthy human individuals. Regarding the study as a whole: Only blood was sampled, and tissue TCR repertoires likely differ from blood ones.

Clones were sequenced by immunoSEQ multiplex PCR, and TCRdb holds only the in-frame ones, with some missing. Here the sample spans under 650,000 clones, 90% to 97% being singletons. Nashville, Tennessee was home to all donors, each a Caucasian adult. CD4+ cells were split into CD45RA+ naive and CD45RA-negative memory subsets. CDR3 length: 15 residues. Germline CDR1 SGHNT, CDR2 YYREEE (reference sequence). V was trimmed by 4 bases and J by 5 bases, leaving 18 bases between them. This clonotype was obtained from a woman aged 25 to 39 in good health. The sequencing sample was made of naive CD4+ T cells sorted from blood. Subset noted: CD45RA+ positively selected. The rearrangement links TRBV5-4 to TRBJ1-1; a possible D gene is TRBD1 (6 bases). This chain's CDR3 is CASSPSGAGVTEAFF. The CDR3 DNA is TGTGCCAGCAGCCCCTCAGGGGCGGGGGTTACTGAAGCTTTCTTT.